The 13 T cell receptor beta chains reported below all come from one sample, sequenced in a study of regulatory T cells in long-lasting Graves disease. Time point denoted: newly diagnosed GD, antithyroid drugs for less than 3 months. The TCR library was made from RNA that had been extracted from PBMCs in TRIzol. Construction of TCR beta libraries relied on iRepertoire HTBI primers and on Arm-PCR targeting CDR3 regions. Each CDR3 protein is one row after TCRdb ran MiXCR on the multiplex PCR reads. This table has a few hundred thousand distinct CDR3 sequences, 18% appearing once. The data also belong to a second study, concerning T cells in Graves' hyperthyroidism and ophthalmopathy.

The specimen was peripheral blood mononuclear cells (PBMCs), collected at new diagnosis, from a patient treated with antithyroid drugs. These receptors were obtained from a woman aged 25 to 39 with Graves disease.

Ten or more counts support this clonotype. The DNA for the CDR3 is TGTGCCAGTAGTATAGGGCCCGGCGTGGTCAGCTATGGCTACACCTTC. Protein product: CASSIGPGVVSYGYTF. The rearrangement joins TRBV19 to TRBJ1-2; D uncertain. CDR1 is LNHDA and CDR2 is SQIVND in the germline V gene (reference sequence). This CDR3 has 16 residues. V dropped 1 base and J dropped 4 bases, with 16 bases sitting between them.

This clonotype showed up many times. The CDR3, as DNA: TGTGCCAGCACTGCCGACGGGGGTGCAGTGTATGGCTACACCTTC. Protein: CASTADGGAVYGYTF. V is TRBV6-1 and J is TRBJ1-2; maybe TRBD1 (5 bases). The germline V and J ends were trimmed by 7 bases and 5 bases, with 20 bases remaining between them. The CDR3 consists of 15 residues. Germline values: CDR1 MNHNS, CDR2 SASEGT.

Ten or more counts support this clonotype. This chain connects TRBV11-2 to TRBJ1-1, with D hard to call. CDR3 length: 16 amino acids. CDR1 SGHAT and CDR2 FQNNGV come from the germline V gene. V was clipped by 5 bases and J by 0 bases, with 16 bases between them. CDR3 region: CASSPLGRQLNTEAFF. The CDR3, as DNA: TGTGCCAGCAGCCCCCTTGGGAGACAACTGAACACTGAAGCTTTCTTT.

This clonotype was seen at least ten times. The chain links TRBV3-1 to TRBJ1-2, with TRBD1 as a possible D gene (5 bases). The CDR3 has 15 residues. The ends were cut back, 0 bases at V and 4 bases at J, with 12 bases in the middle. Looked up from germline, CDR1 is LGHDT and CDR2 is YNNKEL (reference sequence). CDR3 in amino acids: CASSQDLGHLYGYTF. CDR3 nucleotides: TGTGCCAGCAGCCAAGATCTCGGACACCTCTATGGCTACACCTTC.

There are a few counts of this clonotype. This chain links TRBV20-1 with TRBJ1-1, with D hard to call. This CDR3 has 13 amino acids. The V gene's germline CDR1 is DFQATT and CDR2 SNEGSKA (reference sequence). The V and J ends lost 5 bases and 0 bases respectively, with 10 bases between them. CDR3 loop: CSADEGMNTEAFF. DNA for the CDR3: TGCAGTGCTGACGAAGGGATGAACACTGAAGCTTTCTTT.

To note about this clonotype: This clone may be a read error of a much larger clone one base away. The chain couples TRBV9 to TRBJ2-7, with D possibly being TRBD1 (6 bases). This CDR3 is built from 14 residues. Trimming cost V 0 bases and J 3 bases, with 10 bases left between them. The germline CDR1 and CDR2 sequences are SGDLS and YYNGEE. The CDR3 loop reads CASSVADSHYEQYF. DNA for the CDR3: TGTGCCAGCAGCGTAGCGGACAGCCACTACGAGCAGTACTTC.

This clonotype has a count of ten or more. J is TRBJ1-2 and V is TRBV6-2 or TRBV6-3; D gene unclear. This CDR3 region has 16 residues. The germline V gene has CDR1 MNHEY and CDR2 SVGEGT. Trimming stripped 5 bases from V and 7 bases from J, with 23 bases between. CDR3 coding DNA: TGTGCCAGCAGTGAATATCCGCTTAGGGATGGTAGTGGCTACACCTTC. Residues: CASSEYPLRDGSGYTF.

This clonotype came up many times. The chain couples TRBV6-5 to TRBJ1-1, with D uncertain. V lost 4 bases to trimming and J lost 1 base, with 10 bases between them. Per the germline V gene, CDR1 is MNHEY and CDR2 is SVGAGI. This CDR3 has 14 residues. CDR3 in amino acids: CASSSHTKNTEAFF. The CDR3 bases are TGTGCCAGCAGTTCCCATACAAAGAACACTGAAGCTTTCTTT.

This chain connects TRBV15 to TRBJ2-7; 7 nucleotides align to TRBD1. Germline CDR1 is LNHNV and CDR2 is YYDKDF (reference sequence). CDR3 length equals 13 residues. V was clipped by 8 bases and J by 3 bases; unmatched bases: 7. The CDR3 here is CATGPRTGYEQYF. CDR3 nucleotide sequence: TGTGCCACCGGCCCCCGGACAGGCTACGAGCAGTACTTC.

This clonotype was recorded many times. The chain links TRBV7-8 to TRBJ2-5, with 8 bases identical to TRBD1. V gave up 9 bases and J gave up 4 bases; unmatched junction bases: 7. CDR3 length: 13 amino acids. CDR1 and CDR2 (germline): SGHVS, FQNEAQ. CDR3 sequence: CASSRDRGETQYF. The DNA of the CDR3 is TGTGCCAGTAGCCGTGACAGGGGAGAGACCCAGTACTTC.

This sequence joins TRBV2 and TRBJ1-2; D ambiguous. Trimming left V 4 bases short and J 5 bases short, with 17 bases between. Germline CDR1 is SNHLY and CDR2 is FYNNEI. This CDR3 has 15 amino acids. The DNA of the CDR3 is TGTGCCAGCAGTGGCGGGCCATGGGGAGAATATGGCTACACCTTC. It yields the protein CASSGGPWGEYGYTF.

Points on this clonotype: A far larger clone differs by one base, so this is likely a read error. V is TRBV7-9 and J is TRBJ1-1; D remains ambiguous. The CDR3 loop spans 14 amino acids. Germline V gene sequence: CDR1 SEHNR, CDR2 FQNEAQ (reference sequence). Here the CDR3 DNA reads TGTGCCAGCAGCTTAGGCCCGGGGAACACTGGAGCTTTCTTT. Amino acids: CASSLGPGNTGAFF.

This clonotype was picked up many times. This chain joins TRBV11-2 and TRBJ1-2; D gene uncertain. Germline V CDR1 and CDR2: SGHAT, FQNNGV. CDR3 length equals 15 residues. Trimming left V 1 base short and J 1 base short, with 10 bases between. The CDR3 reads CASSLVGVRNYGYTF. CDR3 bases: TGTGCCAGCAGCTTAGTTGGGGTCCGTAACTATGGCTACACCTTC.